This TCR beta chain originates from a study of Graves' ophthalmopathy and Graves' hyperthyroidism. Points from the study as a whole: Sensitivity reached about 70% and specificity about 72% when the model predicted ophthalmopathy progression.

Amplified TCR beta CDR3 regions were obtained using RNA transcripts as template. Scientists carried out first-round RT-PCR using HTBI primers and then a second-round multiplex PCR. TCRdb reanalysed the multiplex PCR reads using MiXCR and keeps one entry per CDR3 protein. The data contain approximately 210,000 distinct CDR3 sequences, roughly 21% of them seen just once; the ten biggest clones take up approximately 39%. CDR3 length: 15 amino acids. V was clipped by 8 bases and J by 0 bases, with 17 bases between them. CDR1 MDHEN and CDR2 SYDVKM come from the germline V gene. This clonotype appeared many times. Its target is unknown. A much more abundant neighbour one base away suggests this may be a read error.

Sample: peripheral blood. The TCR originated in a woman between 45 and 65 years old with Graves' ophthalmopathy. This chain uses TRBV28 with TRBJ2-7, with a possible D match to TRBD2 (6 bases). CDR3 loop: CASEEGGLRSYEQYF. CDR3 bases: TGTGCCAGCGAGGAGGGAGGACTTCGCTCCTACGAGCAGTACTTC.